A selection of T cell receptor beta chains follows, all from one sample in a study of T cell responses to AZD1222 COVID-19 vaccine. Only in-frame clones appear in the TCRdb table, and some are missing; sequencing was by immunoSEQ multiplex PCR. The sample includes 150,000 to 200,000 clones, 90% to 95% of them seen just once. The sample in question was peripheral blood, obtained 28 days after the second dose of the MenACWY control vaccine. Source of these receptors: an adult who received the MenACWY meningococcal vaccine as a control. Both conserved end residues are part of each CDR3. The order of the fields is clone size, J gene, V gene, D gene, CDR3 protein, CDR3 DNA. D genes are given only for firm matches. Size is omitted from some rows. Given values are once, few, many or a class for expanded clones.

size: -; J: TRBJ1-1; V: TRBV9; D: TRBD1; CDR3: CASSARAGGGGYRSFF; DNA: TGTGCCAGCAGCGCCCGGGCAGGGGGGGGTGGTTACCGGTCTTTCTTT
size: -; J: TRBJ1-6; V: TRBV7-9; D: -; CDR3: CASSLSGSYNSPLHF; DNA: TGTGCCAGCAGCTTGTCAGGGTCCTATAATTCACCCCTCCACTTT
size: -; J: TRBJ1-6; V: TRBV6-5; D: TRBD1; CDR3: CASSLRDRMNSPLHF; DNA: TGTGCCAGCAGTCTCCGGGACAGGATGAATTCACCCCTCCACTTT
size: -; J: TRBJ2-5; V: TRBV28; D: -; CDR3: CASSTQGARDLETQYF; DNA: TGTGCCAGCAGTACACAGGGAGCCAGGGACCTAGAGACCCAGTACTTC
size: -; J: TRBJ2-2; V: TRBV24-1; D: TRBD1; CDR3: CATSGQGTGELFF; DNA: TGTGCCACCAGTGGACAGGGCACCGGGGAGCTGTTTTTT
size: -; J: TRBJ2-5; V: TRBV9; D: -; CDR3: CASSELGWETQYF; DNA: TGTGCCAGCAGCGAACTAGGCTGGGAGACCCAGTACTTC
size: -; J: TRBJ1-1; V: TRBV9; D: -; CDR3: CASTPRGEGTEAFF; DNA: TGTGCCAGCACCCCGAGGGGGGAGGGAACTGAAGCTTTCTTT
size: -; J: TRBJ2-1; V: TRBV28; D: -; CDR3: CASSSPRGTWLYNEQFF; DNA: TGTGCCAGCAGTTCCCCAAGGGGGACTTGGCTCTACAATGAGCAGTTCTTC
size: -; J: TRBJ1-5; V: TRBV27; D: -; CDR3: CASSWTGGNQPQHF; DNA: TGTGCCAGCAGTTGGACGGGAGGCAATCAGCCCCAGCATTTT
size: once; J: TRBJ2-7; V: TRBV19; D: TRBD1; CDR3: CASSKGTGATYEQYF; DNA: TGTGCCAGTAGCAAGGGCACAGGGGCGACCTACGAGCAGTACTTC
size: -; J: TRBJ2-7; V: TRBV15; D: -; CDR3: CATSGAKSSAEQYF; DNA: TGTGCCACCAGCGGAGCTAAATCGTCAGCCGAGCAGTACTTC
size: -; J: TRBJ1-5; V: TRBV6-1; D: -; CDR3: CASSERLGRNQPQHF; DNA: TGTGCCAGCAGTGAAAGGCTGGGGCGGAATCAGCCCCAGCATTTT
size: -; J: TRBJ1-4; V: TRBV4-3; D: -; CDR3: CASSQGRIGGEKLFF; DNA: TGCGCCAGCAGCCAAGGTCGGATAGGCGGTGAAAAACTGTTTTTT
size: -; J: TRBJ1-2; V: TRBV19; D: -; CDR3: CASSIAMNYGYTF; DNA: TGTGCCAGTAGTATAGCCATGAACTATGGCTACACCTTC
size: -; J: TRBJ2-3; V: TRBV7-6; D: TRBD2; CDR3: CASSRLAGVDTDTQYF; DNA: TGTGCCAGCAGCAGGCTAGCGGGAGTAGACACAGATACGCAGTATTTT
size: -; J: TRBJ2-1; V: TRBV6-1; D: TRBD1; CDR3: CASSEVRDRYYNEQFF; DNA: TGTGCCAGCAGTGAAGTCCGGGACAGGTATTACAATGAGCAGTTCTTC
size: few; J: TRBJ1-3; V: TRBV3-1/TRBV3-2; D: -; CDR3: CASSQERGAVGNTIYF; DNA: TGTGCCAGCAGCCAAGAGCGGGGGGCGGTTGGAAACACCATATATTTT
size: -; J: TRBJ2-5; V: TRBV19; D: -; CDR3: CASSIRTTSQETQYF; DNA: TGTGCCAGTAGTATCAGGACAACGTCCCAAGAGACCCAGTACTTC
size: few; J: TRBJ2-1; V: TRBV4-1; D: TRBD2; CDR3: CASRAEVAGGHEQFF; DNA: TGCGCCAGCAGGGCCGAGGTAGCGGGAGGGCATGAGCAGTTCTTC
size: -; J: TRBJ1-4; V: TRBV10-2; D: -; CDR3: CASSVTQAATNEKLFF; DNA: TGCGCCAGCAGTGTAACCCAGGCCGCAACTAATGAAAAACTGTTTTTT
size: -; J: TRBJ2-1; V: TRBV18; D: TRBD2; CDR3: CASSRTSGAARDNEQFF; DNA: TGTGCCAGCTCTCGGACTAGCGGGGCGGCTCGGGACAATGAGCAGTTCTTC
size: -; J: TRBJ2-1; V: TRBV9; D: TRBD1; CDR3: CASSVVDRGLYNEQFF; DNA: TGTGCCAGCAGCGTAGTAGACAGGGGGCTCTACAATGAGCAGTTCTTC
size: -; J: TRBJ1-2; V: TRBV6-2/TRBV6-3; D: TRBD1; CDR3: CASSYATTPRGPDYGYTF; DNA: TGTGCCAGCAGTTACGCAACAACCCCCAGGGGGCCCGACTATGGCTACACCTTC
size: once; J: TRBJ1-2; V: TRBV28; D: -; CDR3: CASRLRVEGYTF; DNA: TGTGCCAGCAGATTAAGGGTAGAGGGCTACACCTTC
size: -; J: TRBJ1-3; V: TRBV7-2; D: -; CDR3: CASSSSVGAGSGNTIYF; DNA: TGTGCCAGCAGCTCCTCCGTCGGGGCAGGGTCTGGAAACACCATATATTTT
size: -; J: TRBJ1-1; V: TRBV29-1; D: -; CDR3: CSVGGGSLNTEAFF; DNA: TGCAGCGTTGGGGGGGGCAGTTTGAACACTGAAGCTTTCTTT
size: few; J: TRBJ1-1; V: TRBV25-1; D: -; CDR3: CASSVSMNTEAFF; DNA: TGTGCCAGCAGTGTCAGTATGAACACTGAAGCTTTCTTT
size: -; J: TRBJ1-3; V: TRBV27; D: -; CDR3: CASSLGGPSLGNTIYF; DNA: TGTGCCAGCAGTTTAGGGGGCCCATCCCTGGGGAACACCATATATTTT
size: once; J: TRBJ2-6; V: TRBV30; D: -; CDR3: CAWSTKGDPSLAGANVLTF; DNA: TGTGCCTGGAGCACCAAGGGGGACCCTTCTCTCGCTGGGGCCAACGTCCTGACTTTC
size: -; J: TRBJ2-1; V: TRBV7-3; D: TRBD2; CDR3: CASSYGRVDEQFF; DNA: TGTGCCAGCAGCTACGGGAGGGTCGATGAGCAGTTCTTC
size: -; J: TRBJ1-2; V: TRBV24-1; D: -; CDR3: CATSDYGVGGYTF; DNA: TGTGCCACCAGTGATTATGGGGTGGGCGGCTACACCTTC
size: -; J: TRBJ2-7; V: TRBV11-1; D: -; CDR3: CASSFQGEGIYEQYF; DNA: TGTGCCAGCAGCTTTCAAGGGGAAGGTATCTACGAGCAGTACTTC
size: -; J: TRBJ2-5; V: TRBV14; D: -; CDR3: CASSQDSVWREIRETQYF; DNA: TGTGCCAGCAGCCAAGATTCGGTTTGGCGGGAAATCCGAGAGACCCAGTACTTC
size: -; J: TRBJ1-1; V: TRBV7-2; D: TRBD1; CDR3: CASTRDRANTEAFF; DNA: TGTGCCAGCACCCGGGACAGGGCCAACACTGAAGCTTTCTTT
size: -; J: TRBJ2-2; V: TRBV19; D: -; CDR3: CASNKFAGELFF; DNA: TGTGCCAGTAACAAGTTCGCCGGGGAGCTGTTTTTT
size: -; J: TRBJ2-1; V: TRBV7-3; D: -; CDR3: CASSLRGRGSSYNEQFF; DNA: TGTGCCAGCAGCTTAAGGGGGCGGGGCAGCTCCTACAATGAGCAGTTCTTC
size: -; J: TRBJ2-1; V: TRBV5-1; D: TRBD2; CDR3: CASSSPGLAGFNEQFF; DNA: TGCGCCAGCAGCTCCCCCGGACTAGCGGGATTCAATGAGCAGTTCTTC
size: -; J: TRBJ2-3; V: TRBV18; D: TRBD2; CDR3: CASSPLAGGGSTDTQYF; DNA: TGTGCCAGCTCACCTCTAGCGGGAGGGGGAAGCACAGATACGCAGTATTTT
size: -; J: TRBJ2-3; V: TRBV10-3; D: TRBD2; CDR3: CAIRRSGRARGTQYF; DNA: TGTGCCATCAGACGAAGCGGGAGGGCGAGAGGTACGCAGTATTTT
size: -; J: TRBJ1-5; V: TRBV6-5; D: -; CDR3: CASSYSHQSDQPQHF; DNA: TGTGCCAGCAGTTACTCCCACCAAAGCGATCAGCCCCAGCATTTT
size: -; J: TRBJ1-5; V: TRBV15; D: -; CDR3: CATSRDLGRGFRPQHF; DNA: TGTGCCACCAGCAGAGATTTAGGCCGTGGGTTTAGGCCCCAGCATTTT
size: -; J: TRBJ1-6; V: TRBV7-9; D: TRBD1; CDR3: CASRGTGYSPLHF; DNA: TGTGCCAGCAGGGGGACAGGGTACTCACCCCTCCACTTT
size: once; J: TRBJ2-7; V: TRBV27; D: -; CDR3: CASSLLGSSSYEQYF; DNA: TGTGCCAGCAGTTTACTGGGGTCCAGCTCCTACGAGCAGTACTTC
size: -; J: TRBJ2-1; V: TRBV11-2; D: -; CDR3: CASSLDLRLGNEQFF; DNA: TGTGCCAGCAGCTTAGATCTGCGCCTCGGCAATGAGCAGTTCTTC
size: -; J: TRBJ2-1; V: TRBV14; D: TRBD2; CDR3: CASSPMGGVAQSSYNEQFF; DNA: TGTGCCAGCAGCCCAATGGGAGGGGTAGCCCAAAGCTCCTACAATGAGCAGTTCTTC
size: -; J: TRBJ2-3; V: TRBV7-9; D: TRBD2; CDR3: CASSPLAGAGEADTQYF; DNA: TGTGCCAGCAGCCCCCTAGCGGGAGCTGGAGAGGCAGATACGCAGTATTTT
size: once; J: TRBJ1-5; V: TRBV18; D: -; CDR3: CASSPGTGSNQPQHF; DNA: TGTGCCAGCTCACCGGGAACCGGGAGCAATCAGCCCCAGCATTTT
size: few; J: TRBJ2-7; V: TRBV7-6; D: TRBD1; CDR3: CASSKGTGGTNEQYF; DNA: TGTGCCAGCAGCAAAGGGACAGGGGGGACTAACGAGCAGTACTTC
size: -; J: TRBJ1-2; V: TRBV4-2; D: TRBD1; CDR3: CASSQGQGEKGYTF; DNA: TGTGCCAGCAGCCAAGGGCAGGGGGAGAAAGGCTACACCTTC
size: -; J: TRBJ2-1; V: TRBV6-2/TRBV6-3; D: -; CDR3: CASSYSGLNEQFF; DNA: TGTGCCAGCAGTTACTCAGGACTGAATGAGCAGTTCTTC
size: -; J: TRBJ1-6; V: TRBV14; D: -; CDR3: CASSPSRNSPLHF; DNA: TGTGCCAGCAGCCCCAGCCGGAATTCACCCCTCCACTTT
size: -; J: TRBJ1-2; V: TRBV7-9; D: -; CDR3: CASSSGEGPYGYTF; DNA: TGTGCCAGCAGCTCCGGGGAGGGGCCCTATGGCTACACCTTC
size: -; J: TRBJ1-4; V: TRBV30; D: -; CDR3: CAWSGDEKLFF; DNA: TGTGCCTGGAGTGGGGATGAAAAACTGTTTTTT